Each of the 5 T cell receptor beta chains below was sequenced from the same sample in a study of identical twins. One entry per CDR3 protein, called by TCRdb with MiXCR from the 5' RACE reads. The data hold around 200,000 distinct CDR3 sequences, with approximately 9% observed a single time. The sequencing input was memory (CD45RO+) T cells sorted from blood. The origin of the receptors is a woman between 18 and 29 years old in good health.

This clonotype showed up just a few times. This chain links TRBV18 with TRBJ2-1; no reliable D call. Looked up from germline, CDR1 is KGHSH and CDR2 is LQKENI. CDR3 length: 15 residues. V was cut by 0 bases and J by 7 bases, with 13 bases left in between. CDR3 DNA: TGTGCCAGCTCACCACCGTCGGTTAGAGGTAATGAGCAGTTCTTC. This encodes CASSPPSVRGNEQFF.

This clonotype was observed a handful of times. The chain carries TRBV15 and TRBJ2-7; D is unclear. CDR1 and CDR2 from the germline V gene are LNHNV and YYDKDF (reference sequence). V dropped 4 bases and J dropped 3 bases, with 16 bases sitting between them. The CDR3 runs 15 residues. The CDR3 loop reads CATSNPRLSDYEQYF. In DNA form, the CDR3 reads TGTGCCACCAGCAACCCCCGGCTGTCCGACTACGAGCAGTACTTC.

The DNA of the CDR3 is TGTGCTAGTATCCCTATATGGAACACCGGGGAGCTGTTTTTT. Protein product: CASIPIWNTGELFF. This rearrangement joins TRBV12-5 to TRBJ2-2; D gene ambiguous. V was pared by 8 bases and J by 1 base, with 11 bases between. Germline V gene data show CDR1 as LGHNT and CDR2 as FRNRAP. This CDR3 has 14 amino acids.

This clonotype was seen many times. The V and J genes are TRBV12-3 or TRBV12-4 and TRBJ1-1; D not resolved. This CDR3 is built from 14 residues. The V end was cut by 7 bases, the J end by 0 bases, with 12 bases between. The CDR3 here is CASIAGLMNTEAFF. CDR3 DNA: TGTGCCAGCATAGCCGGACTGATGAACACTGAAGCTTTCTTT.

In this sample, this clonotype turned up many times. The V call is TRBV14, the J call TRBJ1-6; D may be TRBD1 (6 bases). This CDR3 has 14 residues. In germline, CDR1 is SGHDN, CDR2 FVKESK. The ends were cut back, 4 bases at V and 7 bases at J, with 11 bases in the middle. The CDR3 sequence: CASSRAGANSPLHF. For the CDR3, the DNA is TGTGCCAGCAGCCGAGCGGGGGCCAATTCACCCCTCCACTTT.